Following are 22 T cell receptor beta chains from one sample sequenced in a study of T cell changes during pregnancy in multiple sclerosis. Sequenced by immunoSEQ multiplex PCR; TCRdb stores in-frame clones only, minus some. The data contain about 45,000 clones, just over 90% of them singletons. The sequencing sample was made of PBMCs (not recorded whether the cells were cultured). Every receptor here comes from a female donor with multiple sclerosis, enrolled in a pregnancy study.

The chain has TRBV6-1 and TRBJ1-1; no firm D call. Trimming removed 7 bases at V and 4 bases at J, with 13 bases between. Germline CDR1 is MNHNS and CDR2 is SASEGT. The CDR3 has 13 residues. The CDR3 region has the DNA TGTGCCAGCATCCTACCGAGGGCCACTGAAGCTTTCTTT. Its protein is CASILPRATEAFF.

This clone occurred once. This chain joins TRBV6-5 and TRBJ1-1; 12 nucleotides match TRBD1. Trimming took 7 bases from V and 11 from J; bases not matched to a gene: 11. This CDR3 is 14 amino acids long. Germline V lookup: CDR1 MNHEY, CDR2 SVGAGI. The CDR3 spells CASTFSGTGGTAFF. CDR3 bases: TGTGCCAGCACCTTCTCCGGGACAGGGGGCACTGCTTTCTTT.

The chain has TRBV5-5 and TRBJ1-2; 8 bases align to TRBD1. Germline lookup yields CDR1 SGHKS and CDR2 YYEKEE (reference sequence). V gave up 1 base and J gave up 7 bases; unmatched junction bases: 12. The CDR3 loop spans 16 amino acids. CDR3 sequence (DNA): TGTGCCAGCAGCTTGTGGGGCACCATTCAGGGGGCTGGCTACACCTTC. Amino acids: CASSLWGTIQGAGYTF. Complete variable domain (other parts from reference TRBV5-5 and TRBJ1-2): DAGVTQSPTHLIKTRGQQVTLRCSPISGHKSVSWYQQVLGQGPQFIFQYYEKEERGRGNFPDRFSARQFPNYSSELNVNALLLGDSALYLCASSLWGTIQGAGYTFGSGTRLTVV.

V and J are TRBV7-9 and TRBJ2-2, with D unclear. Per germline, CDR1 SEHNR and CDR2 FQNEAQ (reference sequence). V was pared by 3 bases and J by 1 base, with 9 bases between. The CDR3 spans 15 residues. CDR3 coding DNA: TGTGCCAGCAGCTTCACCCCCTTGAACACCGGGGAGCTGTTTTTT. Translation gives CASSFTPLNTGELFF.

The chain carries TRBV5-8 and TRBJ2-1, with D perhaps given as TRBD1 or TRBD2 (5 bases each). Per germline, CDR1 SGHTS and CDR2 YDEGEE. Trimming took off 0 bases at V and 3 bases at J, with 16 bases between the two ends. This CDR3 is built from 17 residues. The CDR3 here is CASSLGGSGRNYNEQFF. CDR3 sequence (DNA): TGTGCCAGCAGCTTGGGAGGTTCGGGACGGAACTACAATGAGCAGTTCTTC.

The chain uses TRBV11-2 and TRBJ2-5; maybe TRBD2 (6 bases). The V end lost 1 base, the J end lost 4 bases, and 13 bases lay between the germline ends. This CDR3 is 15 amino acids long. Per germline, CDR1 SGHAT and CDR2 FQNNGV. The CDR3 sequence is CASSLVGDSGETQYF. CDR3 sequence (DNA): TGTGCCAGCAGCTTAGTAGGGGATAGCGGAGAGACCCAGTACTTC.

The CDR3 sequence: CASSQEFFLAGVEETQYF. The CDR3, as DNA: TGTGCCAGCAGCCAAGAATTCTTCCTAGCGGGAGTAGAAGAGACCCAGTACTTC. The chain uses TRBV4-2 and TRBJ2-5, with 10 bases fitting TRBD2. Trimming took 0 bases from V and 3 from J; bases not matched to a gene: 10. Per the germline V gene, CDR1 is LGHNA and CDR2 is YNFKEQ. This CDR3 contains 18 residues.

The V call is TRBV9, the J call TRBJ2-7; no definite D call. Germline V gene data show CDR1 as SGDLS and CDR2 as YYNGEE. CDR3 length equals 15 residues. The V and J ends lost 0 bases and 1 base respectively, with 11 bases between them. CDR3 amino acids: CASSVVPGPSYEQYF. Written as DNA, the CDR3 is TGTGCCAGCAGCGTAGTTCCGGGCCCTTCCTACGAGCAGTACTTC.

V is TRBV5-8 and J is TRBJ2-3, with D unresolved. Trimming left V 0 bases short and J 2 bases short, with 1 base between. Germline CDR1 reads SGHTS; CDR2 reads YDEGEE. The CDR3 runs to 12 residues. In nucleotides, the CDR3 is TGTGCCAGCAGCTTGGTCACAGATACGCAGTATTTT. Encoded protein: CASSLVTDTQYF.

J is TRBJ1-2 and V is TRBV28; TRBD1 matches 7 bases. This CDR3 is built from 14 residues. V shed 3 bases and J 8 bases; nucleotides not matched to a gene: 9. Germline V gene lookup returns CDR1 MDHEN and CDR2 SYDVKM. CDR3 protein: CASSFPGGLSGYTF. DNA for the CDR3: TGTGCCAGCAGTTTCCCAGGGGGGTTAAGCGGCTACACCTTC.

Of note for this clone: One junction end disagrees with the germline gene, perhaps due to a read error. The chain links TRBV2 to TRBJ2-3; 13 nucleotides agree with TRBD2. This CDR3 spans 14 amino acids. From germline, CDR1 is SNHLY and CDR2 FYNNEI. CDR3 sequence reads: CASNRLAGGSAQYF. The CDR3 DNA reads as TGTGCCAGCAATAGACTAGCGGGAGGAAGTGCGCAGTACTTT. The entire variable domain, with the rest obtained from reference TRBV2 and TRBJ2-3, is as follows: EPEVTQTPSHQVTQMGQEVILRCVPISNHLYFYWYRQILGQKVEFLVSFYNNEISEKSEIFDDQFSVERPDGSNFTLKIRSTKLEDSAMYFCASNRLAGGSAQYFGPGTRLTVL.

The rearrangement joins TRBV4-3 to TRBJ1-2; TRBD1 might be the D (5 bases). Trimming removed 0 bases from V and 2 bases from J, with 10 bases in between. The CDR3 extends over 15 amino acids. Per germline, CDR1 LGHNA and CDR2 YSLEER. CDR3 sequence: CASSQDWGGNYGYTF. The CDR3 DNA sequence: TGCGCCAGCAGCCAAGATTGGGGCGGGAACTATGGCTACACCTTC.

CDR3 amino acids: CASSTPFFREDDTDTQYF. CDR3 nucleotide sequence: TGTGCCAGCAGCACCCCGTTTTTTCGGGAGGACGACACAGATACGCAGTATTTT. This chain joins TRBV28 and TRBJ2-3; 7 bases line up with TRBD2. The germline V gene encodes CDR1 MDHEN and CDR2 SYDVKM. V lost 6 bases and J lost 2; bases outside the gene matches: 17. The CDR3 is 18 residues long.

This chain joins TRBV6-5 and TRBJ2-3; D remains unclear. Germline CDR1 is MNHEY and CDR2 is SVGAGI. The CDR3 is 14 residues long. V shed 0 bases and J shed 4 bases, with 8 bases lying between them. The CDR3 DNA sequence: TGTGCCAGCAGTTACTCTGGCAGTCCAGATACGCAGTATTTT. Its translation is CASSYSGSPDTQYF.

The chain is built from TRBV19 and TRBJ1-2, with 7 bases identical to TRBD1. The CDR3 extends over 15 amino acids. With 3 bases clipped from V and 2 bases from J, the junction kept 6 bases outside the gene matches. The germline V gene encodes CDR1 LNHDA and CDR2 SQIVND (reference sequence). CDR3 protein: CASSIRGQSNYGYTF. The DNA for the CDR3 is TGTGCCAGTAGTATTAGGGGACAGTCAAACTATGGCTACACCTTC. Full variable domain (rest looked up from reference TRBV19 and TRBJ1-2): DGGITQSPKYLFRKEGQNVTLSCEQNLNHDAMYWYRQDPGQGLRLIYYSQIVNDFQKGDIAEGYSVSREKKESFPLTVTSAQKNPTAFYLCASSIRGQSNYGYTFGSGTRLTVV.

In its sample, this clone was seen once. The chain is built from TRBV6-5 and TRBJ1-1; TRBD1 agrees at 7 bases. This CDR3 has 15 amino acids. The germline V gene encodes CDR1 MNHEY and CDR2 SVGAGI. Trimming cost V 6 bases and J 1 base; bases outside gene matches: 8. The CDR3 region is CASSRSWTGNTEAFF. The CDR3 DNA follows: TGTGCCAGCAGCCGTTCCTGGACAGGGAACACTGAAGCTTTCTTT.

The chain links TRBV5-1 to TRBJ1-1; D ambiguous. Deletions cut 0 bases from V and 1 base from J, with 4 bases between. Germline loops: CDR1 SGHRS, CDR2 YFSETQ. The CDR3 extends over 13 amino acids. The CDR3: CASSLVTNTEAFF. The CDR3, as DNA: TGCGCCAGCAGCTTGGTCACGAACACTGAAGCTTTCTTT.

This chain uses TRBV7-9 with TRBJ2-3, with TRBD2 matching over 7 bases. CDR1 SEHNR and CDR2 FQNEAQ come from the germline V gene (reference sequence). The CDR3 loop spans 14 amino acids. Losses at the gene ends were 3 bases for V and 5 bases for J; bases not matched to a gene: 5. This CDR3 reads CASSLGGTGDTQYF. The CDR3 bases are TGTGCCAGCAGCTTGGGGGGGACCGGAGATACGCAGTATTTT.

V and J are TRBV5-6 and TRBJ1-4; TRBD1 might be the D (6 bases). The germline CDR1 and CDR2 sequences are SGHDT and YYEEEE. This CDR3 spans 15 amino acids. The ends were cut back, 0 bases at V and 4 bases at J, with 10 bases in the middle. In nucleotides, the CDR3 is TGTGCCAGCAGCTTGGTTGGGGACATTAATGAAAAACTGTTTTTT. Its protein product is CASSLVGDINEKLFF. Full variable domain (remainder filled in from reference TRBV5-6 and TRBJ1-4): DAGVTQSPTHLIKTRGQQVTLRCSPKSGHDTVSWYQQALGQGPQFIFQYYEEEERQRGNFPDRFSGHQFPNYSSELNVNALLLGDSALYLCASSLVGDINEKLFFGSGTQLSVL.

V and J are TRBV28 and TRBJ1-2; 8 bases agree with TRBD1. CDR1 and CDR2 (germline): MDHEN, SYDVKM. J gave up 1 base and V 2 bases, and 6 bases lay outside the gene matches. CDR3 size: 16 residues. CDR3 in amino acids: CASSLVQGAGNYGYTF. The CDR3 nucleotides read TGTGCCAGCAGTTTAGTCCAGGGGGCGGGTAACTATGGCTACACCTTC.

Only a few counts were recorded for this clone. The V and J genes are TRBV19 and TRBJ1-5; a possible D gene is TRBD1 (5 bases). CDR3 length equals 15 residues. The germline V gene encodes CDR1 LNHDA and CDR2 SQIVND (reference sequence). Between the trimmed V and J ends, which lost 3 bases and 4 bases, there was a span of 13 bases. The CDR3 protein is CASSIIGAANQPQHF. The DNA of the CDR3 is TGTGCCAGTAGTATCATAGGGGCCGCGAATCAGCCCCAGCATTTT. The entire variable domain, with the rest obtained from reference TRBV19 and TRBJ1-5, is as follows: DGGITQSPKYLFRKEGQNVTLSCEQNLNHDAMYWYRQDPGQGLRLIYYSQIVNDFQKGDIAEGYSVSREKKESFPLTVTSAQKNPTAFYLCASSIIGAANQPQHFGDGTRLSIL.

The V call is TRBV18, the J call TRBJ2-3, with TRBD2 matching 7 bases. Trimming removed 1 base from V and 2 bases from J; junction bases left unmatched: 3. Germline-derived CDR1 and CDR2 are KGHSH and LQKENI. There are 15 residues in the CDR3. CDR3 sequence: CASSPLAGDTDTQYF. CDR3 nucleotides: TGTGCCAGCTCACCACTAGCGGGTGACACAGATACGCAGTATTTT.